Listed here are 22 T cell receptor beta chains from one sample, sequenced in a study of vaccination effects on CD4 cells after COVID-19. TCRdb's table, derived via immunoSEQ multiplex PCR, lists solely in-frame clones and lacks some. The data hold about 40,000 clones, with 55% to 80% observed a single time. Which antigens these TCRs recognize remains unknown. Investigators separated out CD4+ T cells once less than 11 days of culture had passed. Two-dose BNT162b2 or mRNA-1273 vaccination was given to participants. Sample: CD4+ T cells from PBMCs cultured without peptide, taken after COVID-19 vaccination. Receptor source: a human donor who received a COVID-19 vaccine.

This chain joins TRBV4-1 and TRBJ2-1; D is perhaps TRBD2 (6 bases). Germline V gives CDR1 MGHRA, CDR2 YSYEKL. CDR3 length: 16 residues. V was cut by 3 bases and J by 6 bases, with 18 bases left in between. This chain's CDR3 is CASSQRDSWDSNEQFF. The CDR3 region has the DNA TGCGCCAGCAGCCAGAGGGACTCGTGGGACTCCAATGAGCAGTTCTTC.

The gene calls are TRBV5-1 and TRBJ1-6; 10 nucleotides line up with TRBD1. The CDR3 runs 15 residues. CDR1 SGHRS and CDR2 YFSETQ come from the germline V gene. J lost 10 bases, V lost 4 bases, and 8 bases had no gene match. In DNA form, the CDR3 reads TGCGCCAGCAGCCGTGGGACAGGGGAACACTCACCCCTCCACTTT. The encoded protein is CASSRGTGEHSPLHF.

The chain combines TRBV30 with TRBJ1-5; D call uncertain. CDR3 size: 15 residues. Germline V gene sequence: CDR1 GTSNPN, CDR2 SVGIG (reference sequence). Trimming removed 4 bases from V and 0 bases from J, with 13 bases in between. CDR3 DNA: TGTGCCTGGACAGATCGCGGACTTAGCAATCAGCCCCAGCATTTT. As protein: CAWTDRGLSNQPQHF.

This chain links TRBV14 with TRBJ1-1; a possible D gene is TRBD1 (5 bases). Germline V gene sequence: CDR1 SGHDN, CDR2 FVKESK. Trimming removed 1 base at V and 0 bases at J, with 9 bases between. This CDR3 has 15 amino acids. In DNA form, the CDR3 reads TGTGCCAGCAGCCAAGTTCCAGGGATGAACACTGAAGCTTTCTTT. Protein: CASSQVPGMNTEAFF.

This chain joins TRBV3-1 (or the pseudogene TRBV3-2) and TRBJ2-3; 9 nucleotides match TRBD2. The germline V gene encodes CDR1 LGHDT and CDR2 YNNKEL (reference sequence). Trimming took 7 bases from V and 0 from J; bases not matched to a gene: 5. The CDR3 is 15 residues long. The CDR3 protein is CASTGGRGSTDTQYF. CDR3 nucleotides: TGTGCCAGCACCGGCGGGAGGGGGAGCACAGATACGCAGTATTTT.

This sequence joins TRBV18 and TRBJ2-1, with 13 bases lining up with TRBD2. Per germline, CDR1 KGHSH and CDR2 LQKENI. The CDR3 has 16 amino acids. The V gene end was trimmed by 0 bases and the J gene end by 7 bases; junction bases not matched to a gene: 3. The CDR3 region is CASSPPGTSGTNEQFF. The CDR3 bases are TGTGCCAGCTCACCACCCGGGACTAGCGGGACTAATGAGCAGTTCTTC.

The chain uses TRBV19 and TRBJ2-1; 12 positions match TRBD2. The CDR3 is 15 residues long. V was pared by 5 bases and J by 8 bases, with 7 bases of the junction left unmatched. The germline V gene has CDR1 LNHDA and CDR2 SQIVND (reference sequence). The DNA for the CDR3 is TGTGCCAGTAGTCTGCTAGCGGGAGGGGGTTATGAGCAGTTCTTC. Translating it yields CASSLLAGGGYEQFF.

This clone was observed once. The chain is built from TRBV30 and TRBJ1-1; no clear D gene. Trimming cost V 4 bases and J 1 base, with 10 bases left between them. Germline V gives CDR1 GTSNPN, CDR2 SVGIG (reference sequence). This CDR3 is built from 13 residues. CDR3 amino acids: CAWTGPGNTEAFF. CDR3 sequence (DNA): TGTGCCTGGACCGGTCCGGGGAACACTGAAGCTTTCTTT. Full variable domain (rest looked up from reference TRBV30 and TRBJ1-1): SQTIHQWPATLVQPVGSPLSLECTVEGTSNPNLYWYRQAAGRGLQLLFYSVGIGQISSEVPQNLSASRPQDRQFILSSKKLLLSDSGFYLCAWTGPGNTEAFFGQGTRLTVV.

This clone was counted only a few times. CDR3 protein: CASSLWQGQTSYNEQFF. CDR3 sequence (DNA): TGTGCCAGCAGTTTATGGCAGGGTCAAACATCCTACAATGAGCAGTTCTTC. The chain couples TRBV27 to TRBJ2-1; a weak D match, TRBD1 (5 bases). CDR3 length: 17 amino acids. Trimming took off 1 base at V and 1 base at J, with 14 bases between the two ends. Germline V lookup: CDR1 MNHEY, CDR2 SMNVEV (reference sequence).

The genes are TRBV7-2 and TRBJ2-1; D is possibly TRBD1 (5 bases). The CDR3 totals 17 residues. Germline CDR1 is SGHTA and CDR2 is FQGNSA. V lost 1 base and J lost 0, with 13 bases in between. CDR3 coding DNA: TGTGCCAGCAGCTTAGTAGGGGCGAGTTACTCCTACAATGAGCAGTTCTTC. Translation gives CASSLVGASYSYNEQFF.

This clone was observed a handful of times. The genes are TRBV3-1 (or the pseudogene TRBV3-2) and TRBJ2-5; D unclear. The CDR3 spans 13 residues. V was cut by 3 bases and J by 3 bases, with 8 bases left in between. The germline gives CDR1 LGHDT, CDR2 YNNKEL (reference sequence). CDR3 residues: CASSQGLKETQYF. CDR3 coding DNA: TGTGCCAGCAGCCAGGGCTTAAAAGAGACCCAGTACTTC.

J is TRBJ2-5 and V is TRBV3-1 (or the pseudogene TRBV3-2); D not resolved. Germline assignment: CDR1 LGHDT and CDR2 YNNKEL (reference sequence). The CDR3 has 13 residues. Trimming stripped 4 bases from V and 5 bases from J, with 11 bases between. CDR3 in amino acids: CASSPPMEETQYF. The CDR3 coding sequence is TGTGCCAGCAGCCCGCCTATGGAGGAGACCCAGTACTTC.

The CDR3, as DNA: TGTGCCAGCAGCCGGACAGGGGGCAATTGGGCCAAAAACATTCAGTACTTC. Amino acids: CASSRTGGNWAKNIQYF. The rearrangement joins TRBV3-1 (or the pseudogene TRBV3-2) to TRBJ2-4; the match to TRBD1 covers 11 bases. CDR3 size: 17 residues. CDR1 LGHDT and CDR2 YNNKEL come from the germline V gene (reference sequence). V was clipped by 4 bases and J by 1 base; unmatched bases: 6.

The V and J genes are TRBV5-5 and TRBJ2-3, with TRBD2 as a possible D gene (7 bases). CDR3 length equals 16 residues. V was shortened by 0 bases and J by 0 bases, with 11 bases between the two germline ends. Germline values: CDR1 SGHKS, CDR2 YYEKEE (reference sequence). CDR3 in amino acids: CASSLVRGASTDTQYF. For the CDR3, the DNA is TGTGCCAGCAGCTTGGTCCGGGGGGCAAGCACAGATACGCAGTATTTT.

The chain uses TRBV5-1 and TRBJ2-3, with D uncertain. This CDR3 comprises 13 residues. Germline loops: CDR1 SGHRS, CDR2 YFSETQ. The V end was cut by 3 bases, the J end by 2 bases, with 7 bases between. The DNA of the CDR3 is TGCGCCAGCAGCTCTCTAACCACAGATACGCAGTATTTT. Its translation is CASSSLTTDTQYF.

For this clone: The sample holds other DNA sequences that translate to the same CDR3. The V call is TRBV6-5, the J call TRBJ2-7; 11 nucleotides match TRBD2. Germline assignment: CDR1 MNHEY and CDR2 SVGAGI. Germline trimming cut 4 bases from V and 3 bases from J; bases unmatched to any gene: 5. The CDR3 sequence is 15 residues long. The CDR3 DNA sequence: TGTGCCAGCAGTTCACCCGGGACTAGCGGCTACGAGCAGTACTTC. It encodes CASSSPGTSGYEQYF.

The chain carries TRBV5-1 and TRBJ1-5; 10 nucleotides agree with TRBD1. Germline CDR1 and CDR2: SGHRS and YFSETQ. V lost 4 bases and J lost 5; bases outside the gene matches: 3. The CDR3 has 14 residues. CDR3 bases: TGCGCCAGCAGCGTGACAGGGGGCTATCAGCCCCAGCATTTT. It yields the protein CASSVTGGYQPQHF.

The chain recombines TRBV25-1 with TRBJ1-2; 9 bases align to TRBD1. This CDR3 has 13 residues. Germline-derived CDR1 and CDR2 are MGHDK and SYGVNS. The trim removed 6 bases at V and 8 bases at J, leaving 7 bases unmatched. In DNA, the CDR3 is TGTGCCAGCAGAAAACAGGGGGCGGGAGGCTACACCTTC. Residues: CASRKQGAGGYTF.

Sample share makes this clone medium-sized. The V and J genes are TRBV10-3 and TRBJ1-2, with a possible D match to TRBD1 (6 bases). Germline V gene data show CDR1 as ENHRY and CDR2 as SYGVKD. V was pared by 3 bases and J by 8 bases, with 13 bases between. The CDR3 consists of 13 residues. The CDR3 here is CAISDKDSDGYTF. Here the CDR3 DNA reads TGTGCCATCAGTGACAAGGACAGTGACGGCTACACCTTC.

This chain uses TRBV5-6 with TRBJ1-4; perhaps TRBD1 as D (6 bases). Trimming stripped 5 bases from V and 8 bases from J, with 22 bases between. The germline V gene has CDR1 SGHDT and CDR2 YYEEEE. The CDR3 is 16 residues long. CDR3: CASSKDAGAPGEKLFF. CDR3 coding DNA: TGTGCCAGCAGTAAAGACGCAGGGGCCCCGGGGGAAAAACTGTTTTTT.

This chain uses TRBV7-6 with TRBJ2-3, with D maybe TRBD2 (6 bases). The CDR3 length is 15 residues. Germline CDR1 reads SGHVS; CDR2 reads FNYEAQ. The V and J ends lost 0 bases and 4 bases respectively, with 11 bases between them. CDR3 nucleotide sequence: TGTGCCAGCAGCTTAGCCCTAGCGTCGGCAGATACGCAGTATTTT. Translated: CASSLALASADTQYF.

V usage is TRBV18 and J usage is TRBJ2-6, with TRBD1 as a possible D gene (6 bases). Germline CDR1 and CDR2: KGHSH and LQKENI. Trimming stripped 0 bases from V and 0 bases from J, with 9 bases between. CDR3 length: 17 amino acids. This chain's CDR3 is CASSPPGHSSGANVLTF. The CDR3 DNA follows: TGTGCCAGCTCACCACCGGGACATAGCTCTGGGGCCAACGTCCTGACTTTC.